This T cell receptor (beta chain) was captured in a study of OX40 agonist ivuxolimab in advanced cancers. The CDR3 covers 14 residues. Germline V CDR1 and CDR2: KGHSH, LQKENI. The trim removed 3 bases at V and 0 bases at J, leaving 1 base unmatched. If patients had autoimmune disease history or systemic immunosuppression, they were excluded. Assay: immunoSEQ multiplex PCR; the TCRdb copy retains only in-frame clones and omits some. The sample carries 40,000 to 45,000 clones, about 85% recorded once. Sequencing used CD4+ or CD8+ T cells sorted from blood, obtained in a trial of the OX40 agonist ivuxolimab. The sequence came from an adult with an advanced solid tumor such as melanoma, head and neck, liver or kidney cancer. This chain joins TRBV18 and TRBJ2-5; 7 bases are a match to TRBD1. DNA of the CDR3: TGTGCCAGCTCACCGGACAGGAACCAAGAGACCCAGTACTTC. Its protein product is CASSPDRNQETQYF.